This TCR beta chain was retrieved from a study of resident and recirculating memory T cells in vitiligo. Study-wide context: Shave-biopsy epidermis from lesional and nonlesional skin was sequenced alongside PBMCs.

Patients had to be free of confetti depigmentation, indicating active vitiligo. Data came from immunoSEQ multiplex PCR; TCRdb stores just in-frame clones and leaves some out. The sample carries fewer than 85,000 clones, around 92% recorded once. The CDR3 sequence is 15 residues long. Germline CDR1 and CDR2: SGDLS and YYNGEE. V was clipped by 4 bases and J by 1 base, with 12 bases between them. This clonotype was obtained from a male donor with vitiligo. Material: blood. This chain uses TRBV9 with TRBJ2-1; no clear D gene. CDR3 region: CASSPRGVSYNEQFF. The CDR3 bases are TGTGCCAGCAGCCCCCGAGGAGTATCCTACAATGAGCAGTTCTTC. Full variable domain (remainder filled in from reference TRBV9 and TRBJ2-1): DSGVTQTPKHLITATGQRVTLRCSPRSGDLSVYWYQQSLDQGLQFLIQYYNGEERAKGNILERFSAQQFPDLHSELNLSSLELGDSALYFCASSPRGVSYNEQFFGPGTRLTVL.